This T cell receptor beta chain comes out of a study of CD8 T cells in ankylosing spondylitis. The study's findings and limits: Reports say disease-linked clones showed up significantly more in matched ankylosing spondylitis synovial fluid.

Each CDR3 protein gets one entry after TCRdb re-called the 5' RACE reads with MiXCR. Here the sample spans approximately 190,000 distinct CDR3 sequences, approximately 13% being singletons. Of note for this clonotype: Antigen: not known.

From germline, CDR1 is SGHTA and CDR2 FQGNSA. Germline trimming cut 5 bases from V and 4 bases from J; bases unmatched to any gene: 5. This CDR3 has 14 amino acids. The rearrangement uses TRBV7-2 and TRBJ2-7; 10 nucleotides align to TRBD1. The TCR comes from a female donor with ankylosing spondylitis or in good health (not recorded which). The sequencing input was blood, either unsorted or a sorted T cell fraction (not recorded which). The CDR3 DNA follows: TGTGCCAGCAGCCGATGGACAGGGGGATACGAGCAGTACTTC. Amino acid sequence: CASSRWTGGYEQYF.